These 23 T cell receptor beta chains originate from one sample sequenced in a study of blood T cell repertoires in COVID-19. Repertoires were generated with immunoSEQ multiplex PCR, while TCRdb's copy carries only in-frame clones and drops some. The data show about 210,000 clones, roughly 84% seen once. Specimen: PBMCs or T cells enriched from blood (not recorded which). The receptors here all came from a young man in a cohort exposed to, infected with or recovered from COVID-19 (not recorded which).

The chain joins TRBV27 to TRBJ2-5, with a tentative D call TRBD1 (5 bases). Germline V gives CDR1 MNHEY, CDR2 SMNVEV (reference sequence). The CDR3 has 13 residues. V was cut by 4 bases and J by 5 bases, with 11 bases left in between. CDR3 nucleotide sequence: TGTGCCAGCAGTTGGGGCCCTCCGGAGACCCAGTACTTC. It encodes CASSWGPPETQYF.

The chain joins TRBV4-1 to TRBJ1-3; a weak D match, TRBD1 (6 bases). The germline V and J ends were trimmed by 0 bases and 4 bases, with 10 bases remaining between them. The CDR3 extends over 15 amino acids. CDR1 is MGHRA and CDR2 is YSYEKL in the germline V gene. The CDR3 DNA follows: TGCGCCAGCAGCCAAGAACAGGGAACGGGAAACACCATATATTTT. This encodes CASSQEQGTGNTIYF.

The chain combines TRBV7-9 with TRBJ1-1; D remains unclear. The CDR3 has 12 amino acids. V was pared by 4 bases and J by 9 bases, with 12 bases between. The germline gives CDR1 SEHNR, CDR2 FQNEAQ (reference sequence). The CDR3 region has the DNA TGTGCCAGCAGCTACGGACTACAAAAAGCTTTCTTT. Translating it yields CASSYGLQKAFF.

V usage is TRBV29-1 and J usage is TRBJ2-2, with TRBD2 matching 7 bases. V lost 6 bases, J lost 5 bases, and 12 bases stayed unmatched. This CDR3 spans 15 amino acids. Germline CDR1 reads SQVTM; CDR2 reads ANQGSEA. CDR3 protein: CSVHAGTTLTGELFF. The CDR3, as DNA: TGCAGCGTCCATGCCGGGACTACTCTAACCGGGGAGCTGTTTTTT.

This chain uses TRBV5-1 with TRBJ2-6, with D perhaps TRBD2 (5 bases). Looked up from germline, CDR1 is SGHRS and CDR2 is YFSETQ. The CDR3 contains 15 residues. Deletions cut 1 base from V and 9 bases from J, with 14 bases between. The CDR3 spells CASSLQWVEVNVLTF. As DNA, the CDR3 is TGCGCCAGCAGCTTGCAGTGGGTGGAGGTCAACGTCCTGACTTTC. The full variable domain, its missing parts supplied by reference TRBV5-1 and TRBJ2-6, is KAGVTQTPRYLIKTRGQQVTLSCSPISGHRSVSWYQQTPGQGLQFLFEYFSETQRNKGNFPGRFSGRQFSNSRSEMNVSTLELGDSALYLCASSLQWVEVNVLTFGAGSRLTVL.

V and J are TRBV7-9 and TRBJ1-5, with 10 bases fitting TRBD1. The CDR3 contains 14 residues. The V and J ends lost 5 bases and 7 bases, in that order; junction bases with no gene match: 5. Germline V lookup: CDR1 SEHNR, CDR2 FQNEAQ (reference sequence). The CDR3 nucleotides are TGTGCCAGCAGCGGACAGGGGGTAGACCAGCCCCAGCATTTT. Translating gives CASSGQGVDQPQHF.

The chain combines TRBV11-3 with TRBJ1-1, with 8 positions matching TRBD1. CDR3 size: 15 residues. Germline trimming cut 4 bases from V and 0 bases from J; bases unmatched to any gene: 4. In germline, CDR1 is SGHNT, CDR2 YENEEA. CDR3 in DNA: TGTGCCAGCAGCTCAAGACAGGGGTTGAACACTGAAGCTTTCTTT. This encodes CASSSRQGLNTEAFF.

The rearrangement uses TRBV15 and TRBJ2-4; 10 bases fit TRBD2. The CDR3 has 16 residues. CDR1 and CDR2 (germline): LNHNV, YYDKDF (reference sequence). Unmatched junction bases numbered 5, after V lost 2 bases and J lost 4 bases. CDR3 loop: CATSRLAGDQKNIQYF. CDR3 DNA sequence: TGTGCCACCAGCAGACTAGCGGGAGATCAAAAAAACATTCAGTACTTC.

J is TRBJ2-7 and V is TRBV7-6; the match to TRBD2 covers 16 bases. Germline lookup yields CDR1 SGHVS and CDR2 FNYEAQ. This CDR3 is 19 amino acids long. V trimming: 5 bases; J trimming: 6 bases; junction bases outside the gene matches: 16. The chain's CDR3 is CASSPRPGTSGRVASEQYF. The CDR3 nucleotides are TGTGCCAGCAGCCCCCGACCCGGGACTAGCGGGAGGGTGGCCTCCGAGCAGTACTTC.

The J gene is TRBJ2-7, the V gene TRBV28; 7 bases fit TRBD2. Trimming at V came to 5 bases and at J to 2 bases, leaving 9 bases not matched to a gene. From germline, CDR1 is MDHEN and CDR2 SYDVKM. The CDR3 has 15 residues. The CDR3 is CASSGLGLATYEQYF. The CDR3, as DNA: TGTGCCAGCAGTGGACTAGGATTGGCGACCTACGAGCAGTACTTC.

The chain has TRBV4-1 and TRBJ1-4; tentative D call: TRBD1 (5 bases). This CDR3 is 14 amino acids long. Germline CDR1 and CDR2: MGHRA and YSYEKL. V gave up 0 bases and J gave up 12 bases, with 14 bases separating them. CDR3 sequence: CASSQDRGSMQLFF. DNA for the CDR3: TGCGCCAGCAGCCAAGATCGGGGGAGTATGCAACTGTTTTTT.

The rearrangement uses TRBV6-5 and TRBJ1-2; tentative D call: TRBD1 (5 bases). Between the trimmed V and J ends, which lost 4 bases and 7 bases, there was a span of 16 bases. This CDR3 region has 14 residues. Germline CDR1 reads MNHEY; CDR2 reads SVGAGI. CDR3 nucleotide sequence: TGTGCCAGCAGTTTAGACAGAGGTCCGCGTGGCTACACCTTC. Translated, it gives CASSLDRGPRGYTF.

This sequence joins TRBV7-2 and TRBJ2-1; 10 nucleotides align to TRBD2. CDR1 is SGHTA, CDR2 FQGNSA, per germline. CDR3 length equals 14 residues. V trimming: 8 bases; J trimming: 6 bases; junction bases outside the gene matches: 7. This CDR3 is CASLWLAGANEQFF. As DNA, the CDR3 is TGTGCCAGCCTTTGGCTAGCGGGAGCCAATGAGCAGTTCTTC. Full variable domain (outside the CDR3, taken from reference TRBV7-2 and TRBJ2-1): GAGVSQSPSNKVTEKGKDVELRCDPISGHTALYWYRQSLGQGLEFLIYFQGNSAPDKSGLPSDRFSAERTGGSVSTLTIQRTQQEDSAVYLCASLWLAGANEQFFGPGTRLTVL.

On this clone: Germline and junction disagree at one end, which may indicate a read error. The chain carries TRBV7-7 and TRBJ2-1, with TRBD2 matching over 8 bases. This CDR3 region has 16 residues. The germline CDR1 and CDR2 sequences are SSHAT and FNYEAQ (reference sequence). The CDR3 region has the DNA TGTGCTAGCAGCTTAACTATAACTAGCGGAGTTGTTGAGCAGTTCTTC. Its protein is CASSLTITSGVVEQFF.

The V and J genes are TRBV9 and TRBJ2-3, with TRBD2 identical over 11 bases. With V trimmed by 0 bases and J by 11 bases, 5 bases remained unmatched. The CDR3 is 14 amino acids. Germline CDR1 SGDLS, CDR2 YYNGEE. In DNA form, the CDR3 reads TGTGCCAGCAGCGTAGTTACTAGCGGGAGTTTGCAGTATTTT. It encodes CASSVVTSGSLQYF. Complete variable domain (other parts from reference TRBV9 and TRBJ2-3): DSGVTQTPKHLITATGQRVTLRCSPRSGDLSVYWYQQSLDQGLQFLIQYYNGEERAKGNILERFSAQQFPDLHSELNLSSLELGDSALYFCASSVVTSGSLQYFGPGTRLTVL.

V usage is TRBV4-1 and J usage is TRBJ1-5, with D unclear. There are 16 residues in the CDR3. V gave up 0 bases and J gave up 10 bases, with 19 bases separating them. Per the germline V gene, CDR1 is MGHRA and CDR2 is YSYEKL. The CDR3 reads CASSQDPDLIRGPQHF. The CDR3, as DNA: TGCGCCAGCAGCCAAGACCCGGATCTAATACGAGGTCCCCAGCATTTT.

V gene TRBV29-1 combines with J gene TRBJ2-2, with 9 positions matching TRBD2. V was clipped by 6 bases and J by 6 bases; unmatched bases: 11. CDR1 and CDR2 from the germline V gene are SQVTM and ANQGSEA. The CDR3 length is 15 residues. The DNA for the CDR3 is TGCAGCGTATTGGGTAGCGGGAGTGCGGCCGGGGAGCTGTTTTTT. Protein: CSVLGSGSAAGELFF.

The CDR3 DNA follows: TGTGCCAGCAGCGACCTGACAGGTCGACATCAGCCCCAGCATTTT. Its translation: CASSDLTGRHQPQHF. The gene calls are TRBV27 and TRBJ1-5; weak D call: TRBD1 (6 bases). Germline V gene sequence: CDR1 MNHEY, CDR2 SMNVEV (reference sequence). V was clipped by 6 bases and J by 5 bases, with 17 bases between them. This CDR3 is built from 15 residues.

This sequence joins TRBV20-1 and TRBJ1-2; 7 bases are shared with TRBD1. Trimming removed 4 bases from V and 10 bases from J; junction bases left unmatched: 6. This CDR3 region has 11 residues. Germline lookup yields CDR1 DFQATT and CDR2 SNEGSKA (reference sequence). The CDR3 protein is CSANDREAYTF. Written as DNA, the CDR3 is TGCAGTGCTAACGACAGGGAAGCCTACACCTTC.

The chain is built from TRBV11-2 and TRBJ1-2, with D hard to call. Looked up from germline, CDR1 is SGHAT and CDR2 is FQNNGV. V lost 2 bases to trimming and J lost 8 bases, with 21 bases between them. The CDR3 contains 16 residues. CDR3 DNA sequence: TGTGCCAGCAGCTTATACGCACAGCACGATTATGGCGGCTACACCTTC. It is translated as CASSLYAQHDYGGYTF. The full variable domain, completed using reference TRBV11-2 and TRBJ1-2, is EAGVAQSPRYKIIEKRQSVAFWCNPISGHATLYWYQQILGQGPKLLIQFQNNGVVDDSQLPKDRFSAERLKGVDSTLKIQPAKLEDSAVYLCASSLYAQHDYGGYTFGSGTRLTVV.

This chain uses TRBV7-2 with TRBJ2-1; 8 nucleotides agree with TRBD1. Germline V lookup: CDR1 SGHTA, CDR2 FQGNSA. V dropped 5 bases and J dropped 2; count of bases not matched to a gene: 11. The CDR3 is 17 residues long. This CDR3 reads CASSRRADRGPYNEQFF. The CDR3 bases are TGTGCCAGCAGCCGCCGAGCCGACAGGGGACCCTACAATGAGCAGTTCTTC.

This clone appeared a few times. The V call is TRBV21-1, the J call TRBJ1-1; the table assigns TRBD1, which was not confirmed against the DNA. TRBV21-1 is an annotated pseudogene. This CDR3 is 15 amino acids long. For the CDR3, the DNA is TGTGCCAGCAGCAAAGGGCCGGCAGGGGGCACTGAAGCTTTCTTT. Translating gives CASSKGPAGGTEAFF.

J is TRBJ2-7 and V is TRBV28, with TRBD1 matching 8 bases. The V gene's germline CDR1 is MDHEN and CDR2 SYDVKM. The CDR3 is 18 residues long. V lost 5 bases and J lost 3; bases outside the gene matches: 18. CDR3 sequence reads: CASSTPSPDRGLDYEQYF. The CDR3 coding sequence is TGTGCCAGCAGTACCCCTTCTCCCGACAGGGGACTTGACTACGAGCAGTACTTC.